This T cell receptor (beta chain) was recorded in a study of vaccination and CD4 T cells after COVID-19. Study as a whole: Investigators took post-vaccine samples a median approximately 73 days after dose two, within a range of 14 to 241.

Treatment: roughly 10-day PBMC culture with coronavirus spike peptide pools or control peptides (ViraFEST assay). The Oncomine TCR Beta short-read assay was applied to DNA of cultured CD4+ T cells. From the PCR reads, TCRdb called clonotypes with MiXCR, one entry per CDR3 protein. The sample holds some 9,600 distinct CDR3 sequences; about 64% are singletons and the top ten take 20% to 30%. Study results and caveats: Spike mono-reactivity was found in 304 of 307 vaccine-specific clones from convalescent patients.

The V gene's germline CDR1 is LNHDA and CDR2 SQIVND (reference sequence). The CDR3 spans 15 residues. The ends lost 2 bases at V and 5 bases at J; junction bases unmatched: 5. To note about this clonotype: Its antigen is not known.

The chain carries TRBV19 and TRBJ2-3; 9 positions match TRBD2. Sequenced: CD4+ T cells from blood, cultured in vitro. This TCR derives from a human donor who had recovered from COVID-19. The CDR3 coding sequence is TGTGCCAGTAGTATACGCGGGAGGGGAAAAGATACGCAGTATTTT. Its translation: CASSIRGRGKDTQYF.